This TCR beta chain comes out of a study of graft-versus-host responses after intestinal transplantation. Study at large: Anti-thymocyte globulin induction preceded 2 to 4 years of tacrolimus and steroid maintenance in all recipients.

The CDR3 length is 14 residues. CDR1 and CDR2 (germline): SGHNT, YYREEE (reference sequence). Trimming at V came to 4 bases and at J to 8 bases, leaving 8 bases not matched to a gene. General study results and limits: GvH clonotypes were identified within recipient marrow, with a subset emerging first in ileum or blood.

Generated by immunoSEQ multiplex PCR, the TCRdb table keeps only in-frame clones and is missing some. Of 95,000 to 130,000 clones listed, roughly nine tenths are singletons. As for this clone: Antigen specificity is unknown.

This specimen was unstimulated CD4+ T cells sorted from spleen or lymph node cells, taken before intestinal transplant. This sequence was found in a human donor who received an intestinal transplant. The chain is built from TRBV5-4 and TRBJ1-4, with 7 nucleotides matching TRBD1. This CDR3 reads CASSDSGGREKLFF. CDR3 in DNA: TGTGCCAGCAGCGACTCAGGGGGGCGCGAAAAACTGTTTTTT.